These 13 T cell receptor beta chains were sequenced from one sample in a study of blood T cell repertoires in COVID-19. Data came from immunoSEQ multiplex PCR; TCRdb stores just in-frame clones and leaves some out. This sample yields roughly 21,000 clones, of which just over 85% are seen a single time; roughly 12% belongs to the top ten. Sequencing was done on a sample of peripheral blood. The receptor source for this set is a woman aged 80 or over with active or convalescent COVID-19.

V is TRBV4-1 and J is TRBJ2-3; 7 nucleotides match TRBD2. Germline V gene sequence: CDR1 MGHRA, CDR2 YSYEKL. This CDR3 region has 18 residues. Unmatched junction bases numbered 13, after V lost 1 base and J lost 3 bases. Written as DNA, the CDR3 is TGCGCCAGCAGCCAAGGCCCGTTGGGGACCGGGAGGACAGATACGCAGTATTTT. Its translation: CASSQGPLGTGRTDTQYF.

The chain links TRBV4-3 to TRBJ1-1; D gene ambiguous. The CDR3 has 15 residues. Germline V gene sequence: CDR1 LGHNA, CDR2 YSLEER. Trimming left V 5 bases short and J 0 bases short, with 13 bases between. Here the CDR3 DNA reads TGCGCCAGCAGCGCCCGATTACTTATGAACACTGAAGCTTTCTTT. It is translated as CASSARLLMNTEAFF.

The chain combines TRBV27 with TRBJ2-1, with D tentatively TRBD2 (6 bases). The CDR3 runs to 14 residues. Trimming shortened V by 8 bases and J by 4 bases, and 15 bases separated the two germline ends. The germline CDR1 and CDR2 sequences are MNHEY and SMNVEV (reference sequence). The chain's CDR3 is CASGAASVYNEQFF. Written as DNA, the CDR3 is TGTGCCAGCGGCGCGGCTAGCGTATACAATGAGCAGTTCTTC.

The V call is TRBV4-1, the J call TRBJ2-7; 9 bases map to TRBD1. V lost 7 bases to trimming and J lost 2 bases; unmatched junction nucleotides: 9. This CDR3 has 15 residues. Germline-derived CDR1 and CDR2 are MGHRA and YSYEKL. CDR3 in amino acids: CASTPGTGRPYEQYF. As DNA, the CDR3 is TGCGCCAGCACCCCGGGGACAGGGAGACCCTACGAGCAGTACTTC.

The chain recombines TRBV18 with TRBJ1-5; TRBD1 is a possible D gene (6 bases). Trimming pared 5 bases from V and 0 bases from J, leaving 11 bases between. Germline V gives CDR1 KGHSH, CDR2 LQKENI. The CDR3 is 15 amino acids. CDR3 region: CASSEWTDSNQPQHF. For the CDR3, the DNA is TGTGCCAGCTCAGAGTGGACAGATAGCAATCAGCCCCAGCATTTT. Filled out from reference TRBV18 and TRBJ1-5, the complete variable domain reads NAGVMQNPRHLVRRRGQEARLRCSPMKGHSHVYWYRQLPEEGLKFMVYLQKENIIDESGMPKERFSAEFPKEGPSILRIQQVVRGDSAAYFCASSEWTDSNQPQHFGDGTRLSIL.

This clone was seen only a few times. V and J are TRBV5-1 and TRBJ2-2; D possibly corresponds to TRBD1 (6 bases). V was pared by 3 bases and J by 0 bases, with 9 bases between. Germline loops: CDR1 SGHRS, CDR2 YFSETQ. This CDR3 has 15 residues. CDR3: CASSWKGANTGELFF. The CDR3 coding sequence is TGCGCCAGCAGCTGGAAGGGGGCGAACACCGGGGAGCTGTTTTTT.

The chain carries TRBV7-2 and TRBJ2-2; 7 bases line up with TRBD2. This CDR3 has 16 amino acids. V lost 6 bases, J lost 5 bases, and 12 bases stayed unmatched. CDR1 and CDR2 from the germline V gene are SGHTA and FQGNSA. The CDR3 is CASRGAGRPGTGELFF. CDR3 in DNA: TGTGCCAGCAGGGGAGCGGGACGACCGGGGACCGGGGAGCTGTTTTTT.

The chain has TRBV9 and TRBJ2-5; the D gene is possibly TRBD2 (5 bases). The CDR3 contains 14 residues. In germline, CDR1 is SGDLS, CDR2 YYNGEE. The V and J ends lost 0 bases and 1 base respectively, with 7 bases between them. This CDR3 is CASSVGGIQETQYF. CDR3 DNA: TGTGCCAGCAGCGTAGGAGGGATCCAAGAGACCCAGTACTTC.

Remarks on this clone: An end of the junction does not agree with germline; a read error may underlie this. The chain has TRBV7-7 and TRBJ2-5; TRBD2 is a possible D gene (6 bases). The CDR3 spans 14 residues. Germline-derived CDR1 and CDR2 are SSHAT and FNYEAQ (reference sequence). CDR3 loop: CASSRDSLGETQYF. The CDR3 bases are TGTGCTAGCAGTCGGGACTCGCTTGGGGAGACCCAGTACTTC. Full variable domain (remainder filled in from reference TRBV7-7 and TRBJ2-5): GAGVSQSPRYKVTKRGQDVTLRCDPISSHATLYWYQQALGQGPEFLTYFNYEAQPDKSGLPSDRFSAERPEGSISTLTIQRTEQRDSAMYRCASSRDSLGETQYFGPGTRLLVL.

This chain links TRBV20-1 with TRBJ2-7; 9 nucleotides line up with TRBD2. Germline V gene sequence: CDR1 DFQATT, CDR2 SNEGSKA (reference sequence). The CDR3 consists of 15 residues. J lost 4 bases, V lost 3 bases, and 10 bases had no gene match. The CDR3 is CSASGAGGPVYEQYF. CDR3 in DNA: TGCAGTGCTAGTGGGGCGGGAGGGCCTGTTTACGAGCAGTACTTC.

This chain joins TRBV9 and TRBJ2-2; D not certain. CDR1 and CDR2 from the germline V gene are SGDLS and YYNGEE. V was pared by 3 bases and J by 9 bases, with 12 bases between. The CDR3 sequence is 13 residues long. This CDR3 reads CASSAWLGRELFF. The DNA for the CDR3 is TGTGCCAGCAGCGCTTGGCTTGGGCGGGAGCTGTTTTTT.

The CDR3 sequence is CASSLVPAGGAETQYF. In DNA, the CDR3 is TGTGCCAGCAGCTTGGTGCCAGCGGGGGGAGCAGAGACCCAGTACTTC. The chain employs TRBV5-4 and TRBJ2-5, with 9 bases aligning to TRBD2. V gave up 0 bases and J gave up 4 bases; unmatched junction bases: 7. This CDR3 comprises 16 residues. Germline V gene data show CDR1 as SGHNT and CDR2 as YYREEE (reference sequence).

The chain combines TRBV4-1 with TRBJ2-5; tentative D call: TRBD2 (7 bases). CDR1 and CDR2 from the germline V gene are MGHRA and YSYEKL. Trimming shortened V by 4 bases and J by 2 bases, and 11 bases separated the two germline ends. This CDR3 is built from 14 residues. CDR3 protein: CASSLRGRQETQYF. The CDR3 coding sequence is TGCGCCAGCAGCCTGCGGGGGCGGCAAGAGACCCAGTACTTC.